This entry lists 5 T cell receptor beta chains sequenced from one sample in a study of cytomegalovirus exposure and HLA in healthy donors. The PCR had 60 Vbeta and 13 Jbeta primers. Data came from immunoSEQ multiplex PCR; TCRdb stores just in-frame clones and leaves some out. The top ten hold around 1.7% of the sample, which has some 270,000 clones, around 90% seen once. Sample: PBMCs. These receptors all stem from a girl aged 2 to 10 in good health and CMV-seronegative.

V usage is TRBV5-6 and J usage is TRBJ2-3; TRBD2 agrees at 10 bases. V lost 0 bases and J lost 4; bases outside the gene matches: 11. The CDR3 length is 18 residues. CDR1 is SGHDT, CDR2 YYEEEE, per germline. As DNA, the CDR3 is TGTGCCAGCAGCTTGGCCGCGAGCGGGGGGGGTAGGGCAGATACGCAGTATTTT. It specifies CASSLAASGGGRADTQYF.

V gene TRBV6-1 combines with J gene TRBJ2-1; 7 bases fit TRBD2. There are 18 residues in the CDR3. Germline CDR1 MNHNS, CDR2 SASEGT. The trim removed 0 bases at V and 6 bases at J, leaving 14 bases unmatched. CDR3 in amino acids: CASSEAFGGRHLSNEQFF. CDR3 DNA: TGTGCCAGCAGTGAAGCCTTCGGCGGGAGACACCTCAGCAATGAGCAGTTCTTC.

The chain is built from TRBV7-6 and TRBJ2-4, with 8 nucleotides matching TRBD2. Per the germline V gene, CDR1 is SGHVS and CDR2 is FNYEAQ. The CDR3 covers 15 residues. The junction had 11 bases not matched to a gene; V was cut back by 5 bases and J by 8 bases. The CDR3 loop is CASSRGGLHEDIQYF. CDR3 bases: TGTGCCAGCAGCCGGGGGGGCCTTCACGAGGACATTCAGTACTTC.

The chain combines TRBV27 with TRBJ1-2, with TRBD1 as a possible D gene (6 bases). Germline V CDR1 and CDR2: MNHEY, SMNVEV (reference sequence). V gave up 1 base and J gave up 7 bases, with 16 bases separating them. This CDR3 is built from 15 residues. The CDR3 spells CASSLWPQGNFGYTF. The CDR3 bases are TGTGCCAGCAGTTTATGGCCACAGGGCAATTTTGGCTACACCTTC.

The chain is built from TRBV6-1 and TRBJ1-5; D remains unclear. V lost 2 bases to trimming and J lost 5 bases, with 10 bases between them. The germline gives CDR1 MNHNS, CDR2 SASEGT. There are 14 residues in the CDR3. The CDR3 DNA sequence: TGTGCCAGCAGTGAACCGCAGGCCTATCAGCCCCAGCATTTT. Its protein is CASSEPQAYQPQHF.